This TCR beta chain is drawn from a study of control samples from healthy donors and cancer patients. The germline gives CDR1 SGHVS, CDR2 FQNEAQ. The CDR3 has 14 residues. Trimming stripped 4 bases from V and 0 bases from J, with 4 bases between. Clones were read by immunoSEQ multiplex PCR, and TCRdb kept only the in-frame ones, dropping some. The repertoire has 120,000 to 150,000 clones, about 89% of them found once; the top ten carry around 7.3%. The clonotype was recovered from a man aged 18 to 29 in good health. Source material: blood. V usage is TRBV7-8 and J usage is TRBJ1-6; D remains ambiguous. CDR3 DNA: TGTGCCAGCAGCTCAAACTCCTATAATTCACCCCTCCACTTT. This codes for CASSSNSYNSPLHF. The full variable domain, in which reference TRBV7-8 and TRBJ1-6 provide the parts outside the CDR3, is GAGVSQSPRYKVAKRGQDVALRCDPISGHVSLFWYQQALGQGPEFLTYFQNEAQLDKSGLPSDRFFAERPEGSVSTLKIQRTQQEDSAVYLCASSSNSYNSPLHFGNGTRLTVT.